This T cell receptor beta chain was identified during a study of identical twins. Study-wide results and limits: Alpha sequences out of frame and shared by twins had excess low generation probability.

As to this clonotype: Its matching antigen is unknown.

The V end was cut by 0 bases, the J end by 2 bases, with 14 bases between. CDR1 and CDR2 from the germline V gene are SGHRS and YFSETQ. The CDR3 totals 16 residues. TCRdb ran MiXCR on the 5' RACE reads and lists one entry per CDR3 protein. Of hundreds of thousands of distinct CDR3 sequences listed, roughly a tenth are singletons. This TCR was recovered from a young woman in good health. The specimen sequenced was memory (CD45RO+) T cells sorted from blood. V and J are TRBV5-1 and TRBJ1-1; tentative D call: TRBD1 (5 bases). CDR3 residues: CASSLGGLGPNTEAFF. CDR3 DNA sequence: TGCGCCAGCAGCTTGGGGGGCCTGGGTCCCAACACTGAAGCTTTCTTT.